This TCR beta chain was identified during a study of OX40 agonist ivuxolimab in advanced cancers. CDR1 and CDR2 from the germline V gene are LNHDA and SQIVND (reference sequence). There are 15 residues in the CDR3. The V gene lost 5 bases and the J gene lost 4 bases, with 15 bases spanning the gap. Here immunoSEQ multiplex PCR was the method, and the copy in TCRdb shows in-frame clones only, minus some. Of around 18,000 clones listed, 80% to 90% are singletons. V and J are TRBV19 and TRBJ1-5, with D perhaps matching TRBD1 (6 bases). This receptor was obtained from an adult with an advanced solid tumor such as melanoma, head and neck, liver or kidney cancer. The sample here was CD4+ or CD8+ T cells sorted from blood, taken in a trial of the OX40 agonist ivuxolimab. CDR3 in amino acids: CASSESTGWNQPQHF. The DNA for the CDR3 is TGTGCCAGTAGTGAAAGCACAGGGTGGAATCAGCCCCAGCATTTT.